Listed here is a single T cell receptor (beta chain). Its cognate antigen is unknown. This sample is part of a study of cytomegalovirus exposure and HLA in healthy donors. Study summary: Genotyping showed roughly 86% of 398 donors falling in the Caucasian-associated ancestry cluster.

The PCR employed 60 Vbeta primers together with 13 Jbeta primers. Sequencing used immunoSEQ multiplex PCR; TCRdb keeps in-frame clones, though not all of them. The sample has over 110,000 clones, just under 85% seen once. Germline-derived CDR1 and CDR2 are SNHLY and FYNNEI. Trimming pared 1 base from V and 3 bases from J, leaving 12 bases between. The CDR3 extends over 15 amino acids. Overall study findings and caveats: It was taken for granted in presence/absence analyses that sequencing depth across donors was roughly uniform.

Sequenced: PBMCs. This TCR came from a woman aged 60-75 years in good health and CMV-seropositive. The chain combines TRBV2 with TRBJ2-5; possible D gene TRBD2, 5 bases. Written as DNA, the CDR3 is TGTGCCAGCAGTGAAGTCTTGCTAGCAGAAGAGACCCAGTACTTC. Translated, it gives CASSEVLLAEETQYF.